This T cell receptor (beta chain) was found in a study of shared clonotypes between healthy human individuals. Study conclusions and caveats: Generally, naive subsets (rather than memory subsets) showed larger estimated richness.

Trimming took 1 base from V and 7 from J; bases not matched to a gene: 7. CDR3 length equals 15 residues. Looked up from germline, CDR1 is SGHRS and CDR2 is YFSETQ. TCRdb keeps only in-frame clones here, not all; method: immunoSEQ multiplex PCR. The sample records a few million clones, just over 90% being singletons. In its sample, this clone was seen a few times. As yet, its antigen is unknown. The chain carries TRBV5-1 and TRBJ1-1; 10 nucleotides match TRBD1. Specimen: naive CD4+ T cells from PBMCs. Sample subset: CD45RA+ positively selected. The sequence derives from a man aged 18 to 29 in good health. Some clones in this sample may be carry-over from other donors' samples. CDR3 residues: CASSLLGTGDDEAFF. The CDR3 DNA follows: TGCGCCAGCAGCTTGCTCGGGACAGGGGACGATGAAGCTTTCTTT. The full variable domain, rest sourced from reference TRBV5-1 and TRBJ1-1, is KAGVTQTPRYLIKTRGQQVTLSCSPISGHRSVSWYQQTPGQGLQFLFEYFSETQRNKGNFPGRFSGRQFSNSRSEMNVSTLELGDSALYLCASSLLGTGDDEAFFGQGTRLTVV.